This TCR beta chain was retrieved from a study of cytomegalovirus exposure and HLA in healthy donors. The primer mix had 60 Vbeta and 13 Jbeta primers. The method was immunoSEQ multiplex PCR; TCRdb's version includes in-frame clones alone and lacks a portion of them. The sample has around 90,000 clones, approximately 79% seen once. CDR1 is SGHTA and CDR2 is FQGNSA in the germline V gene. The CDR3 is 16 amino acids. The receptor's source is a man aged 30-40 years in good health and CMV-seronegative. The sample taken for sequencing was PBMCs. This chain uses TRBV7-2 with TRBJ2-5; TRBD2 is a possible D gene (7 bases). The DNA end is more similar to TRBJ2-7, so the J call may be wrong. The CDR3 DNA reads TGTGCCAGCAGCCGGGATTCTGGGGGGGCCACCTACGAGCAGTACTTC. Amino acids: CASSRDSGGATYEQYF.